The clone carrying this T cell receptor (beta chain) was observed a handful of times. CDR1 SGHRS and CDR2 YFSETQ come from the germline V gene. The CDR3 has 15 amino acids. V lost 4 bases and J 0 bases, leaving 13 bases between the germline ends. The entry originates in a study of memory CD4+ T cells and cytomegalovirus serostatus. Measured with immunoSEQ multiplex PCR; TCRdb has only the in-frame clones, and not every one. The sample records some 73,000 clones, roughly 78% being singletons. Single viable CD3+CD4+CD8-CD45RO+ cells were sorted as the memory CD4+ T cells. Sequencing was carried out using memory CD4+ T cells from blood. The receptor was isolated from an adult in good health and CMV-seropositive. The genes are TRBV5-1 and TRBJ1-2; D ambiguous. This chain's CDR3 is CASSPEGITNYGYTF. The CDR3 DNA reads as TGCGCCAGCAGCCCTGAGGGCATTACTAACTATGGCTACACCTTC. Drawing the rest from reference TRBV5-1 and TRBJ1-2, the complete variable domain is KAGVTQTPRYLIKTRGQQVTLSCSPISGHRSVSWYQQTPGQGLQFLFEYFSETQRNKGNFPGRFSGRQFSNSRSEMNVSTLELGDSALYLCASSPEGITNYGYTFGSGTRLTVV.